This TCR beta chain was recovered during a study of blood T cell repertoires in COVID-19 (dated by TCRdb to about 2020). Context from the whole study: The collaborator samples originated in the United States, Italy and Spain and spanned the acute and convalescent phases of COVID-19. The material from the prospective study consisted of cDNA or gDNA derived from T cells, B-cell-depleted T cells, or PBMCs. Subjects who had been exposed to COVID-19, were actively infected with it, or had recovered from it provided the deeply sampled blood TCRbeta repertoires that made up the dataset. The repertoires were released in a freely available public database intended as a resource for research on the immune response to SARS-CoV-2. The samples were drawn from two sources: the first 160 participants of the ongoing ImmuneRACE study, and about 1,300 subjects contributed by 6 global collaborators. The sample metadata nearly always contained a de-identified subject ID, COVID-19 status, age in years and sex. HLA class I and class II types, where available, came from metadata supplied by the sample provider rather than from assay-based typing. What the research found in general, with its limitations: The quantity of clinical and demographic metadata differed by source and by participant and was supplied without curation.

The CDR1 and CDR2 encoded by the germline V gene are SGHVS and FNYEAQ. Trimming removed 4 bases from V and 4 bases from J; the gene matches leave 10 bases unexplained. The CDR3 sequence holds 16 residues, the cysteine and phenylalanine included. Here the CDR3 DNA is all that survives: 48 bases in frame from base 1. A word on this clone: The antigen it binds to is not known. Base qualities were left out, and no much larger clone turns up one base away.

TCRbeta CDR3 regions were amplified from genomic DNA by means of the immunoSEQ Assay, a bias-controlled multiplex PCR. The study's processing was this. Nucleated cell counts per sample were estimated from amplification of reference gene primers within the assay. Sequence reads were collapsed and filtered to measure the absolute abundance of every unique TCRbeta CDR3 rearrangement. For each sample, productive Simpson clonality was calculated by taking the square root of Simpson's diversity index across productive rearrangements. TCRdb took over this immuneACCESS table, retaining in-frame rearrangements with V and J assigned. Such tables are incomplete; in checked studies, under half of the missing clones stem from an unresolved V gene, and the remainder is unexplained. For V, J and clone size, that table is used; D and trimming come from the DNA. This sample comprises about 260,000 clones, 86% of them detected only once. Roughly 1.8% of the sample lies in the top ten.

The collaborating institutions used their own protocols to collect whole blood in K2EDTA tubes. Collaborator samples were shipped for TCRbeta analysis as frozen whole blood, isolated PBMCs, or DNA extracted from either sample type. The receptor was isolated from a young man with active or convalescent COVID-19. This chain joins TRBV7-6 to TRBJ2-3, and 8 junction bases match TRBD2. Sample: peripheral blood. The CDR3 in this case is CASSSNPGLVPDTQYF. The nucleotides read TGTGCCAGCAGCTCCAATCCGGGACTAGTACCAGATACGCAGTATTTT.